The 21 T cell receptor beta chains listed next were all sequenced from one sample in a study of shared T cell receptors in the human thymus. The repertoire was sequenced with immunoSEQ multiplex PCR; TCRdb's copy has only in-frame clones and lacks some. The sample consists of about 660,000 clones, 80% to 90% of them appearing once. The same data also went into a second study, on human thymus T cells.

Sequencing used thymocytes. Receptor source: a boy less than two years old with a congenital heart defect.

This clone showed up just once. The chain joins TRBV13 to TRBJ1-2; TRBD1 matches 10 bases. Trimming cost V 6 bases and J 4 bases; bases outside gene matches: 8. Germline CDR1 is PRHDT and CDR2 is FYEKMQ (reference sequence). The CDR3 has 15 amino acids. CDR3 region: CASRLLRTGGYGYTF. CDR3 coding DNA: TGTGCCAGCAGACTCCTTCGGACAGGGGGCTATGGCTACACCTTC.

The count of this clone is one. The chain is built from TRBV28 and TRBJ2-7; 8 bases map to TRBD1. Germline assignment: CDR1 MDHEN and CDR2 SYDVKM. V shed 6 bases, J shed 3 bases, and the junction held 10 bases outside the gene matches. This CDR3 has 15 residues. Here the CDR3 DNA reads TGTGCCAGCAGATCCTCCGGGACAGGAAACTACGAGCAGTACTTC. It encodes CASRSSGTGNYEQYF.

This chain links TRBV7-9 with TRBJ1-1, with D perhaps matching TRBD1 (5 bases). This CDR3 is 15 amino acids long. CDR1 and CDR2 (germline): SEHNR, FQNEAQ (reference sequence). V lost 5 bases and J lost 4, with 17 bases in between. CDR3 amino acids: CASSQRAGWSTEAFF. Written as DNA, the CDR3 is TGTGCCAGCAGCCAAAGGGCAGGGTGGAGCACTGAAGCTTTCTTT.

The chain links TRBV4-1 to TRBJ2-3; 9 bases are shared with TRBD2. The CDR3 has 16 amino acids. The germline CDR1 and CDR2 sequences are MGHRA and YSYEKL. The V and J ends lost 3 bases and 2 bases, in that order; junction bases with no gene match: 6. In DNA, the CDR3 is TGCGCCAGCAGCCACCCGAGCGGGGGGTTCACAGATACGCAGTATTTT. It yields the protein CASSHPSGGFTDTQYF.

For the CDR3, the DNA is TGTGCCAGCTCACCTACAGGCGATGAGCAGTTCTTC. Translation gives CASSPTGDEQFF. The chain couples TRBV18 to TRBJ2-1; D is perhaps TRBD1 (5 bases). V was clipped by 3 bases and J by 8 bases, with 8 bases between them. Germline lookup yields CDR1 KGHSH and CDR2 LQKENI. The CDR3 is 12 amino acids. Variable domain in full (rest from reference TRBV18 and TRBJ2-1): NAGVMQNPRHLVRRRGQEARLRCSPMKGHSHVYWYRQLPEEGLKFMVYLQKENIIDESGMPKERFSAEFPKEGPSILRIQQVVRGDSAAYFCASSPTGDEQFFGPGTRLTVL.

This clone was seen once. This sequence joins TRBV28 and TRBJ1-2; D is ambiguous. Trimming took 0 bases from V and 5 from J, leaving 13 bases between them. The CDR3 runs to 15 residues. The germline V gene has CDR1 MDHEN and CDR2 SYDVKM. CDR3 loop: CASSLCMEGWYGYTF. The DNA of the CDR3 is TGTGCCAGCAGTTTATGCATGGAGGGCTGGTATGGCTACACCTTC.

This clone was found once. The chain recombines TRBV2 with TRBJ1-1; 8 positions match TRBD1. CDR1 SNHLY and CDR2 FYNNEI come from the germline V gene. The CDR3 sequence is 11 residues long. V was clipped by 3 bases and J by 11 bases; unmatched bases: 2. The CDR3 spells CASSDRGHAFF. DNA for the CDR3: TGTGCCAGCAGTGACAGGGGGCACGCTTTCTTT.

V gene TRBV13 combines with J gene TRBJ1-2; 10 positions match TRBD1. Trimming cost V 5 bases and J 3 bases; bases outside gene matches: 3. This CDR3 comprises 14 residues. Looked up from germline, CDR1 is PRHDT and CDR2 is FYEKMQ (reference sequence). CDR3 DNA: TGTGCCAGCAGCGGAGGACAGGGGGACTATGGCTACACCTTC. Its protein is CASSGGQGDYGYTF.

The rearrangement joins TRBV18 to TRBJ2-1; 9 bases fit TRBD2. The CDR3 is made up of 17 amino acids. V lost 1 base, J lost 0 bases, and 4 bases stayed unmatched. The germline V gene encodes CDR1 KGHSH and CDR2 LQKENI. CDR3 nucleotide sequence: TGTGCCAGCTCACCACGGTTAGCGGGGGCCTCCTACAATGAGCAGTTCTTC. This gives the protein CASSPRLAGASYNEQFF.

V is TRBV7-9 and J is TRBJ1-2; tentatively, D is TRBD1 (5 bases). The germline V gene encodes CDR1 SEHNR and CDR2 FQNEAQ (reference sequence). CDR3 length: 17 residues. V dropped 5 bases and J dropped 0 bases, with 19 bases sitting between them. The CDR3 protein is CASSGTSGLPSNYGYTF. The CDR3 region has the DNA TGTGCCAGCAGCGGAACTTCGGGACTCCCTTCTAACTATGGCTACACCTTC.

The genes are TRBV7-9 and TRBJ1-4; TRBD1 matches 7 bases. Germline CDR1 reads SEHNR; CDR2 reads FQNEAQ (reference sequence). Unmatched junction bases numbered 13, after V lost 8 bases and J lost 1 base. The CDR3 totals 17 residues. CDR3 sequence reads: CASARSLRQGTNEKLFF. As DNA, the CDR3 is TGTGCCAGCGCACGGTCCCTTCGACAGGGAACTAATGAAAAACTGTTTTTT.

V gene TRBV28 combines with J gene TRBJ2-5; 7 positions agree with TRBD2. Germline trimming cut 7 bases from V and 5 bases from J; bases unmatched to any gene: 7. Germline assignment: CDR1 MDHEN and CDR2 SYDVKM. The CDR3 spans 13 residues. CDR3 sequence (DNA): TGTGCCAGCACCATGGGAGGGGCGGAGACCCAGTACTTC. Protein: CASTMGGAETQYF.

V usage is TRBV4-1 and J usage is TRBJ2-5, with 7 bases identical to TRBD1. Germline CDR1 is MGHRA and CDR2 is YSYEKL. The CDR3 is 15 residues long. Unmatched junction bases numbered 4, after V lost 1 base and J lost 2 bases. The CDR3 DNA reads as TGCGCCAGCAGCCAAGGCTGGGACAGACAAGAGACCCAGTACTTC. Translated, it gives CASSQGWDRQETQYF.

The chain joins TRBV5-1 to TRBJ1-1, with 10 bases fitting TRBD1. The CDR3 length is 14 residues. The trim removed 5 bases at V and 4 bases at J, leaving 5 bases unmatched. In germline, CDR1 is SGHRS, CDR2 YFSETQ. CDR3 loop: CASSLDRGRTEAFF. The CDR3 DNA reads TGCGCCAGCAGTTTAGACAGGGGGCGCACTGAAGCTTTCTTT.

The rearrangement uses TRBV6-7 and TRBJ1-4, with 9 nucleotides matching TRBD1. TRBV6-7 is given ORF status, its function remaining uncertain. This CDR3 is 16 amino acids long. The junction had 14 bases not matched to a gene; V was cut back by 5 bases and J by 10 bases. CDR3 region: CASSRTGTGNCRKLFF. The DNA for the CDR3 is TGTGCCAGCAGTAGAACCGGGACAGGGAATTGCCGAAAACTGTTTTTT.

The genes are TRBV5-1 and TRBJ2-1; TRBD2 aligns across 15 bases. Germline V lookup: CDR1 SGHRS, CDR2 YFSETQ. The CDR3 loop spans 18 amino acids. V dropped 4 bases and J dropped 3; count of bases not matched to a gene: 8. The CDR3 nucleotides read TGCGCCAGCAGCACAGGACTAGCGGGAGGGCAAAGCTACAATGAGCAGTTCTTC. Translation: CASSTGLAGGQSYNEQFF.

The chain has TRBV28 and TRBJ1-2, with 7 bases lining up with TRBD1. V gave up 2 bases and J gave up 3 bases; unmatched junction bases: 15. This CDR3 has 18 residues. The V gene's germline CDR1 is MDHEN and CDR2 SYDVKM. CDR3 nucleotide sequence: TGTGCCAGCAGTTTAAGTCCCCGGACAGGAGGGATTGACTATGGCTACACCTTC. Translated, it gives CASSLSPRTGGIDYGYTF.

This chain uses TRBV5-4 with TRBJ1-1, with TRBD1 identical over 7 bases. V dropped 0 bases and J dropped 1; count of bases not matched to a gene: 9. Germline CDR1 reads SGHNT; CDR2 reads YYREEE (reference sequence). The CDR3 loop spans 17 amino acids. The CDR3 DNA sequence: TGTGCCAGCAGCTTGGCCCTACGCCGGGACAGGAACACTGAAGCTTTCTTT. Its translation: CASSLALRRDRNTEAFF.

The rearrangement links TRBV6-1 to TRBJ1-1; D is uncertain. Germline CDR1 MNHNS, CDR2 SASEGT. The length of the CDR3 is 12 residues. The V end was cut by 5 bases, the J end by 0 bases, with 4 bases between. CDR3 sequence reads: CASSLLNTEAFF. CDR3 DNA: TGTGCCAGCAGTTTATTGAACACTGAAGCTTTCTTT.

J is TRBJ2-7 and V is TRBV15; 8 positions agree with TRBD1. The ends lost 5 bases at V and 2 bases at J; junction bases unmatched: 8. Germline CDR1 and CDR2: LNHNV and YYDKDF (reference sequence). This CDR3 contains 15 residues. CDR3 DNA sequence: TGTGCCACCAGCTCTAAGGACAGGGTCCCCTACGAGCAGTACTTC. Protein: CATSSKDRVPYEQYF.

The gene calls are TRBV27 and TRBJ2-2; TRBD1 matches at 10 bases. V was pared by 2 bases and J by 0 bases, with 9 bases of the junction left unmatched. The CDR3 length is 19 residues. Germline V gene sequence: CDR1 MNHEY, CDR2 SMNVEV (reference sequence). CDR3 protein: CASSLHGTGDRANTGELFF. In DNA, the CDR3 is TGTGCCAGCAGTTTACACGGGACAGGGGACCGCGCGAACACCGGGGAGCTGTTTTTT.